Below, 21 T cell receptor beta chains from the same sample are listed, as sequenced in a study of T cell responses to AZD1222 COVID-19 vaccine. Some clones are missing from TCRdb's copy, which holds only in-frame ones; the method was immunoSEQ multiplex PCR. The sample has 15,000 to 18,000 clones, approximately 90% seen once. Here the sequenced sample was peripheral blood, taken 28 days after the second AZD1222 dose. The receptors derive from an adult who received the AZD1222 COVID-19 vaccine.

CDR3 protein: CASSRTGTGLNEQFF. CDR3 sequence (DNA): TGTGCCAGCAGTCGAACCGGGACAGGGTTAAATGAGCAGTTCTTC. This chain uses TRBV7-2 with TRBJ2-1, with 9 bases aligning to TRBD1. Per germline, CDR1 SGHTA and CDR2 FQGNSA. The CDR3 loop spans 15 amino acids. Germline trimming cut 6 bases from V and 7 bases from J; bases unmatched to any gene: 10. The entire variable domain, with the rest obtained from reference TRBV7-2 and TRBJ2-1, is as follows: GAGVSQSPSNKVTEKGKDVELRCDPISGHTALYWYRQSLGQGLEFLIYFQGNSAPDKSGLPSDRFSAERTGGSVSTLTIQRTQQEDSAVYLCASSRTGTGLNEQFFGPGTRLTVL.

The chain combines TRBV6-6 with TRBJ2-2; TRBD1 agrees at 7 bases. The V segment lost 0 bases and the J segment 8 bases; nucleotides outside the gene matches: 3. Germline V gives CDR1 MNHNY, CDR2 SVGAGI (reference sequence). This CDR3 contains 14 residues. CDR3 DNA sequence: TGTGCCAGCAGTTACTCGACAGGGTATGGGGAGCTGTTTTTT. Translation gives CASSYSTGYGELFF.

The chain links TRBV7-9 to TRBJ2-2; possible D gene TRBD2, 6 bases. V dropped 1 base and J dropped 0 bases, with 9 bases sitting between them. There are 16 residues in the CDR3. The germline V gene has CDR1 SEHNR and CDR2 FQNEAQ (reference sequence). CDR3 bases: TGTGCCAGCAGCTTAGGGGGGACTTCGAACACCGGGGAGCTGTTTTTT. Translation: CASSLGGTSNTGELFF.

The genes are TRBV9 and TRBJ2-7; D gene ambiguous. This CDR3 comprises 14 residues. The V end lost 4 bases, the J end lost 3 bases, and 14 bases lay between the germline ends. Germline CDR1 is SGDLS and CDR2 is YYNGEE. CDR3 amino acids: CASSPTMGRYEQYF. The DNA of the CDR3 is TGTGCCAGCAGCCCCACCATGGGCCGCTACGAGCAGTACTTC. Using reference TRBV9 and TRBJ2-7 for the parts outside the CDR3, the full variable domain is DSGVTQTPKHLITATGQRVTLRCSPRSGDLSVYWYQQSLDQGLQFLIQYYNGEERAKGNILERFSAQQFPDLHSELNLSSLELGDSALYFCASSPTMGRYEQYFGPGTRLTVT.

This CDR3 is CSASRGQGGYGYTF. CDR3 in DNA: TGCAGTGCTAGTAGGGGACAGGGCGGCTATGGCTACACCTTC. The rearrangement uses TRBV20-1 and TRBJ1-2; the match to TRBD1 covers 9 bases. Germline CDR1 DFQATT, CDR2 SNEGSKA (reference sequence). The CDR3 length is 14 residues. Trimming cost V 3 bases and J 4 bases; bases outside gene matches: 6.

The V gene is TRBV5-8, the J gene TRBJ2-7; D gene unclear. The V end was cut by 2 bases, the J end by 3 bases, with 12 bases between. CDR1 is SGHTS, CDR2 YDEGEE, per germline. The CDR3 loop spans 14 amino acids. Here the CDR3 DNA reads TGTGCCAGCAGCTTCGACACATTGAGCTACGAGCAGTACTTC. Its translation: CASSFDTLSYEQYF.

This CDR3 is CASSLGGVETQYF. Written as DNA, the CDR3 is TGTGCCAGCAGTTTAGGGGGCGTGGAGACCCAGTACTTC. The chain carries TRBV12-3 or TRBV12-4 and TRBJ2-5; a weak D match, TRBD1 (5 bases). This CDR3 region has 13 residues. The V end was cut by 1 base, the J end by 5 bases, with 8 bases between.

A few counts support this clone. The J gene is TRBJ2-7, the V gene TRBV19; possible D gene TRBD1, 6 bases. This CDR3 contains 15 residues. The V gene lost 6 bases and the J gene lost 0 bases, with 15 bases spanning the gap. Germline CDR1 LNHDA, CDR2 SQIVND (reference sequence). CDR3 DNA sequence: TGTGCCAGTAGGATACACCAGGGGTCCTCCTACGAGCAGTACTTC. It yields the protein CASRIHQGSSYEQYF.

This chain connects TRBV12-3 or TRBV12-4 to TRBJ1-5; tentative D call: TRBD1 (6 bases). V lost 3 bases to trimming and J lost 6 bases, with 9 bases between them. The CDR3 has 13 residues. The CDR3 bases are TGTGCCAGCAGTTTGGGGGGCATTCAGCCCCAGCATTTT. It yields the protein CASSLGGIQPQHF.

CDR3 protein: CASSQDLGAPIASRSLHF. The CDR3 bases are TGTGCCAGCAGCCAAGATCTAGGGGCGCCTATCGCTTCCCGGTCCCTCCACTTT. This chain uses TRBV3-1 (or the pseudogene TRBV3-2) with TRBJ1-6, with a tentative D call TRBD1 (5 bases). Germline CDR1 is LGHDT and CDR2 is YNNKEL (reference sequence). With 0 bases removed from V and 14 bases from J, the gap between germline ends came to 26 bases. This CDR3 comprises 18 residues.

This clone was picked up one time. This sequence joins TRBV10-3 and TRBJ2-7, with 14 bases matching TRBD2. In germline, CDR1 is ENHRY, CDR2 SYGVKD. CDR3 length: 15 amino acids. After removal of 6 bases from V and 6 bases from J, the junction contained 7 bases not matched to a gene. CDR3 DNA sequence: TGTGCCATCAGGGGGACTAGCGGGAGTGTAGTCGAGCAGTACTTC. It codes for CAIRGTSGSVVEQYF.

The chain couples TRBV7-9 to TRBJ2-5; D may correspond to TRBD1 or TRBD2 (6 bases each). Trimming removed 4 bases at V and 1 base at J, with 19 bases between. The CDR3 sequence is 17 residues long. In germline, CDR1 is SEHNR, CDR2 FQNEAQ (reference sequence). The CDR3 bases are TGTGCCAGCAGCTGGGGGGTTACAGGGTATCCCCAAGAGACCCAGTACTTC. This encodes CASSWGVTGYPQETQYF.

This chain connects TRBV7-2 to TRBJ2-7; D unresolved. Trimming removed 1 base from V and 0 bases from J, with 10 bases in between. This CDR3 comprises 15 residues. Germline CDR1 reads SGHTA; CDR2 reads FQGNSA. Here the CDR3 reads CASSLGSSSSYEQYF. The DNA of the CDR3 is TGTGCCAGCAGCTTAGGTTCGTCCAGCTCCTACGAGCAGTACTTC.

The chain employs TRBV3-1 (or the pseudogene TRBV3-2) and TRBJ2-7; TRBD1 is a possible D gene (5 bases). In germline, CDR1 is LGHDT, CDR2 YNNKEL (reference sequence). V dropped 1 base and J dropped 10 bases, with 23 bases sitting between them. This CDR3 is 16 amino acids long. The CDR3 is CASSQVFRQGTTEQYF. In DNA form, the CDR3 reads TGTGCCAGCAGCCAAGTATTTAGGCAGGGTACTACGGAACAGTACTTC.

J is TRBJ1-2 and V is TRBV3-1 (or the pseudogene TRBV3-2); D is possibly TRBD1 (5 bases). The CDR3 is 12 residues long. The V gene lost 5 bases and the J gene lost 4 bases, with 8 bases spanning the gap. In germline, CDR1 is LGHDT, CDR2 YNNKEL (reference sequence). CDR3 sequence: CASSEGVYGYTF. CDR3 coding DNA: TGTGCCAGCAGCGAAGGGGTCTATGGCTACACCTTC.

V is TRBV15 and J is TRBJ2-7; TRBD2 aligns across 7 bases. With V trimmed by 2 bases and J by 3 bases, 7 bases remained unmatched. CDR3 size: 15 residues. The germline V gene has CDR1 LNHNV and CDR2 YYDKDF (reference sequence). CDR3 sequence: CATSRPGLLNYEQYF. The CDR3 region has the DNA TGTGCCACCAGCAGACCGGGACTACTCAACTACGAGCAGTACTTC.

The V gene is TRBV19, the J gene TRBJ1-2; 9 bases are a match to TRBD1. The germline CDR1 and CDR2 sequences are LNHDA and SQIVND (reference sequence). There are 14 residues in the CDR3. The V and J ends lost 5 bases and 4 bases, in that order; junction bases with no gene match: 5. CDR3 sequence reads: CASSSRQGVYGYTF. The CDR3 coding sequence is TGTGCCAGTAGTTCCCGACAGGGGGTCTATGGCTACACCTTC.

The chain recombines TRBV28 with TRBJ2-2; 8 bases map to TRBD2. This CDR3 spans 16 amino acids. J was trimmed by 4 bases and V by 5 bases; bases with no gene match: 9. The germline V gene encodes CDR1 MDHEN and CDR2 SYDVKM. CDR3 residues: CASSPPPSGPTGELFF. In DNA form, the CDR3 reads TGTGCCAGCAGTCCCCCCCCTAGCGGGCCCACCGGGGAGCTGTTTTTT.

J is TRBJ2-1 and V is TRBV12-3 or TRBV12-4; D is undetermined. The CDR3 runs 11 residues. Trimming took off 6 bases at V and 7 bases at J, with 7 bases between the two ends. The CDR3: CASSKRNEQFF. The CDR3 DNA follows: TGTGCCAGCAGCAAACGGAATGAGCAGTTCTTC.

This clone was detected only once. The junction and the germline gene differ at one end; a read error may be behind it. V usage is TRBV3-1 (or the pseudogene TRBV3-2) and J usage is TRBJ1-2; 9 bases line up with TRBD1. This CDR3 spans 17 amino acids. The germline V gene encodes CDR1 LGHDT and CDR2 YNNKEL (reference sequence). CDR3 DNA sequence: TGTGCCAGCACCCGAGGGGGACAGGGCCATACGTTCTATGGCTGCACCTTC. Protein sequence: CASTRGGQGHTFYGCTF.

DNA for the CDR3: TGTGCCAGCGTAGCGCATTACGAGCAGTACTTC. Protein product: CASVAHYEQYF. This chain joins TRBV6-5 and TRBJ2-7, with a possible D match to TRBD2 (5 bases). The V gene's germline CDR1 is MNHEY and CDR2 SVGAGI. V was pared by 8 bases and J by 4 bases, with 9 bases between. The CDR3 extends over 11 amino acids.